This T cell receptor (beta chain) was recovered during a study of blood T cell repertoires in COVID-19. Profiling relied on immunoSEQ multiplex PCR, and the TCRdb table lists in-frame clones only, not all of them. The sample lists about 220,000 clones, 85% to 90% occurring once. This TCR was sampled from a man under 40 who had been exposed to COVID-19. Sequencing was done on a sample of PBMCs or T cells enriched from blood (not recorded which).

CDR3 amino acids: CATGDRGPSGNTIYF. In nucleotides, the CDR3 is TGTGCCACCGGAGACAGGGGCCCATCTGGAAACACCATATATTTT. The chain carries TRBV19 and TRBJ1-3; 8 bases map to TRBD1. The CDR3 is 15 residues long. V was clipped by 10 bases and J by 1 base; unmatched bases: 9. CDR1 and CDR2 from the germline V gene are LNHDA and SQIVND (reference sequence).